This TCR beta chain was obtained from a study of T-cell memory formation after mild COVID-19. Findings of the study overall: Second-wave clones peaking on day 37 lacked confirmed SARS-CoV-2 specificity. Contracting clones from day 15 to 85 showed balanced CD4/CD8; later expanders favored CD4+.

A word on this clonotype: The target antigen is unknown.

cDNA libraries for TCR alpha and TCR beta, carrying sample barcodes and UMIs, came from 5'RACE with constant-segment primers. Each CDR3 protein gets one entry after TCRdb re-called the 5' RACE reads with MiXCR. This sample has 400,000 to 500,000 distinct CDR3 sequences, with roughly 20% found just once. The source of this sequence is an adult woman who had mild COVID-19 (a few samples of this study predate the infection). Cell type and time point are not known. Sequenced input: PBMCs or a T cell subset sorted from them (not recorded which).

The chain's CDR3 is CATEIYNEQFF. In nucleotides, the CDR3 is TGTGCCACGGAAATCTACAATGAGCAGTTCTTC. The chain is built from TRBV24-1 and TRBJ2-1; D not certain. Looked up from germline, CDR1 is KGHDR and CDR2 is SFDVKD. The V gene lost 10 bases and the J gene lost 3 bases, with 6 bases spanning the gap. The CDR3 runs 11 residues.